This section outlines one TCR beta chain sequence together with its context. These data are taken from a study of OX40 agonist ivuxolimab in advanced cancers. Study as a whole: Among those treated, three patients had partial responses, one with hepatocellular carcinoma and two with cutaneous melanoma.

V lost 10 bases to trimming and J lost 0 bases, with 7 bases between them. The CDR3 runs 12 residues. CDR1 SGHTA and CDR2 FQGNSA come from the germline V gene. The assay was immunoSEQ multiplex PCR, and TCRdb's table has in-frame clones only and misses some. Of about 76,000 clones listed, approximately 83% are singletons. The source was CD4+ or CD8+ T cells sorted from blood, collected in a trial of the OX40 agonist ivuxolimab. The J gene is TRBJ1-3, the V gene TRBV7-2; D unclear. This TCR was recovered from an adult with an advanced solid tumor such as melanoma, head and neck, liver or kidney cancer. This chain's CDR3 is CATGSSGNTIYF. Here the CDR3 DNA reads TGTGCCACCGGGAGCTCTGGAAACACCATATATTTT.